This T cell receptor beta chain originates from a study of blood T cells in healthy people across ages. About the study: T cells yielded about one barcoded beta molecule per two cells through template switching. General study findings and limits: Expanded clonotype shifts may have been confounded, as the donors had an unknown CMV status.

Combining a sample-barcoded 5' primer with a J-beta primer mix, a second PCR ran for 7 to 11 cycles. From the 5' RACE reads, TCRdb called clonotypes with MiXCR, one entry per CDR3 protein. The data hold about 1.8 million distinct CDR3 sequences, with around 50% observed a single time. In the case of this clonotype: As yet, its antigen is unknown.

The material sequenced was blood. This TCR came from a woman in her forties in good health.

Here the CDR3 reads CASRQLAGSTDTQYF. The CDR3 nucleotides are TGTGCCAGCAGGCAGCTGGCGGGTAGCACAGATACGCAGTATTTT. The chain is built from TRBV2 and TRBJ2-3; tentative D call: TRBD2 (5 bases). This CDR3 region has 15 residues. V lost 6 bases and J lost 0, with 13 bases in between. Per germline, CDR1 SNHLY and CDR2 FYNNEI.